This T cell receptor (beta chain) was observed in a study of blood T cell repertoires in COVID-19. Study context: The United States, Italy and Spain supplied acute and convalescent COVID-19 samples.

The CDR3 consists of 14 residues. Germline CDR1 ENHRY, CDR2 SYGVKD. After removal of 4 bases from V and 5 bases from J, the junction contained 7 bases not matched to a gene. Original data processing: Counts of nucleated cells, estimated from reference gene primer amplification, were obtained. This table comes from immunoSEQ multiplex PCR, and its TCRdb copy is limited to in-frame clones, with some not included. Clonal size and the V and J genes are those of that table, whereas D and trimming came from the DNA. The data show fewer than 400,000 clones, with just under 90% seen just once and 1.5% to 2% held by the top ten.

This chain uses TRBV10-3 with TRBJ1-1; 7 nucleotides line up with TRBD1. This clonotype was obtained from a woman aged 25 to 39 with COVID-19, enrolled during active disease. Sequencing input: peripheral blood. CDR3 sequence: CAISGSRQGTEAFF. The CDR3 DNA follows: TGTGCCATCAGTGGGTCCCGACAGGGAACTGAAGCTTTCTTT.